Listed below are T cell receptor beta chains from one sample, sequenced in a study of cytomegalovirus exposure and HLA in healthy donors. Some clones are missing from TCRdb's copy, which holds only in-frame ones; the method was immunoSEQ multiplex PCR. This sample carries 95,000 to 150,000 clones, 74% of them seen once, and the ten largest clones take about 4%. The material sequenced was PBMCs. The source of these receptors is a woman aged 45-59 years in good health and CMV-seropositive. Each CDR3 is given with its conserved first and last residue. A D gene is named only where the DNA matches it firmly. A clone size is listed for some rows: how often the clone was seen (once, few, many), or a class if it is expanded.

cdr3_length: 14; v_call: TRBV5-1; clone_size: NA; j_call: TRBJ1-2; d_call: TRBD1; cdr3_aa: CASSPGQGTYGYTF; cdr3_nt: TGCGCCAGCAGCCCGGGACAGGGCACCTATGGCTACACCTTC
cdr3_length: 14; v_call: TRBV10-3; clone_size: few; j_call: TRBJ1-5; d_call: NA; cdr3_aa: CAIRADSSNQPQHF; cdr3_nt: TGTGCCATCAGGGCCGACAGTAGCAATCAGCCCCAGCATTTT
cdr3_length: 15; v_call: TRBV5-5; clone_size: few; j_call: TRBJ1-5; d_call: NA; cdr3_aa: CASSLDVGGNQPQHF; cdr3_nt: TGTGCCAGCAGCTTGGATGTGGGGGGGAATCAGCCCCAGCATTTT
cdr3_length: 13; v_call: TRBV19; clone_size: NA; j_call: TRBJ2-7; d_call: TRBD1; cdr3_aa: CASSIDRGCEQYF; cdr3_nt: TGTGCCAGTAGTATAGACAGGGGGTGCGAGCAGTACTTC
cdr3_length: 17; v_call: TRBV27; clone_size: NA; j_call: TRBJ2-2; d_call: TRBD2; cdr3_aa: CASRRLTGGRDTGELFF; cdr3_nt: TGTGCCAGTAGGAGACTAACGGGGGGGCGGGACACCGGGGAGCTGTTTTTT
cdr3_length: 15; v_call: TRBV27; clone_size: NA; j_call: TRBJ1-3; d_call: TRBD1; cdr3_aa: CASSLRGRAGNTIYF; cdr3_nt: TGTGCCAGCAGTTTAAGGGGGCGGGCTGGAAACACCATATATTTT
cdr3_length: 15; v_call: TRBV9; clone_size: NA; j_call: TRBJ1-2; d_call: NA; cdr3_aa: CASSVGGSANYGYAF; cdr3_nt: TGTGCCAGCAGCGTAGGAGGGTCAGCTAACTATGGCTACGCCTTC
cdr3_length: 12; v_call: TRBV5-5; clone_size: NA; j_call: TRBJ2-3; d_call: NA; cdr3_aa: CASSLYIDTQYF; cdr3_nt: TGTGCCAGCAGCTTGTATATAGATACGCAGTATTTT
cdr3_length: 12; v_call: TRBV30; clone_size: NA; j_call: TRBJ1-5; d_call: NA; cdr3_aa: CAWKDSTSTQHF; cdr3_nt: TGTGCCTGGAAGGACAGTACATCGACCCAGCATTTT
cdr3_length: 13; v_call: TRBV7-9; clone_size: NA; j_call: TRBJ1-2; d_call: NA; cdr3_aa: CASSLGQSYGYTF; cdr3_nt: TGTGCCAGCAGCTTAGGACAGTCCTATGGCTACACCTTC
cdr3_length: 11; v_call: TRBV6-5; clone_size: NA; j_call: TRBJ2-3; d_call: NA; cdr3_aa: CASRGLDTQYF; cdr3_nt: TGTGCCAGCAGGGGACTTGATACGCAGTATTTT
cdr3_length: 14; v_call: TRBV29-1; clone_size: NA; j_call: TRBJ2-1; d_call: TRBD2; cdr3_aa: CSVGRGSSYNEQFF; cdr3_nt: TGCAGCGTTGGGCGGGGGAGCTCCTACAATGAGCAGTTCTTC
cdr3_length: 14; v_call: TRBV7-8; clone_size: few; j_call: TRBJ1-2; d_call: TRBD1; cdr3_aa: CASSRTGESSGYTF; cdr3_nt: TGTGCCAGCAGCCGGACAGGGGAGAGTAGTGGCTACACCTTC
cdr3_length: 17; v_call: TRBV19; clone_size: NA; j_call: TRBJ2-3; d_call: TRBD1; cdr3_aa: CASSSMRRDRNTDTQYF; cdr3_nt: TGTGCCAGTAGCTCTATGAGACGGGACAGAAACACAGATACGCAGTATTTT
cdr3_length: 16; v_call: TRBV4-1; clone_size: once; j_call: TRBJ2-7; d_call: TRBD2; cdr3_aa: CASSAEGAGEAYEQYF; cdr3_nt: TGCGCCAGCAGCGCAGAGGGAGCGGGGGAGGCCTACGAGCAGTACTTC
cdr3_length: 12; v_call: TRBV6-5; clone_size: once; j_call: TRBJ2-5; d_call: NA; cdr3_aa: CASRTAQETQYF; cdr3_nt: TGTGCCAGCAGGACAGCCCAAGAGACCCAGTACTTC
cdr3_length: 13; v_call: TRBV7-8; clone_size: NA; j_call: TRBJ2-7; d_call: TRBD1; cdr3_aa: CASSLGRGNEQYF; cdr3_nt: TGTGCCAGCAGCCTTGGCAGGGGGAACGAGCAGTACTTC
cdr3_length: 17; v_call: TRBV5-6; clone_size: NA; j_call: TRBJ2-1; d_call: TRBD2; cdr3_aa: CASIPLRAGGLYNEQFF; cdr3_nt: TGTGCCAGCATCCCCCTTAGGGCGGGGGGGTTGTACAATGAGCAGTTCTTC
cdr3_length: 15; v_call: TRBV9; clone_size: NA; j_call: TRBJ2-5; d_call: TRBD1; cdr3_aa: CASSPWDSLWETQYF; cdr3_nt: TGTGCCAGCAGCCCCTGGGACAGTTTATGGGAGACCCAGTACTTC
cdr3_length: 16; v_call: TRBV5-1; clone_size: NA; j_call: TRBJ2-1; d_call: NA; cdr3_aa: CASSFQLSGNYNEQFF; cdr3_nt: TGCGCCAGCAGCTTCCAGCTTTCCGGGAACTACAATGAGCAGTTCTTC
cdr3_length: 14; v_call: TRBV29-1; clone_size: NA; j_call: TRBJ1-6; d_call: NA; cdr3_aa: CSVGWGGTNSPLHF; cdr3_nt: TGCAGCGTTGGATGGGGGGGGACCAATTCACCCCTCCACTTT
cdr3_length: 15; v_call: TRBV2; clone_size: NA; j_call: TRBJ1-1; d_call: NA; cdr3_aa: CASRLPGQQNTEAFF; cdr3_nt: TGTGCCAGCAGGCTCCCCGGACAGCAGAACACTGAAGCTTTCTTT
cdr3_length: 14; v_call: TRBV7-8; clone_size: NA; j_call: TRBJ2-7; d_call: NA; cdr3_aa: CASSLVSGHNEQYF; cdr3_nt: TGTGCCAGCAGCTTAGTATCAGGGCACAACGAGCAGTACTTC
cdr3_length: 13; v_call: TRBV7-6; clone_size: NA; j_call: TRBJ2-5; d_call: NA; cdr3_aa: CASSLFGKEAQYF; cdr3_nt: TGTGCCAGCAGCTTATTCGGAAAAGAGGCCCAGTACTTC
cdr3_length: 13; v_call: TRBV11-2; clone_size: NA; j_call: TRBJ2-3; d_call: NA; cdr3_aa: CASSLGTRLSEYF; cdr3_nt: TGTGCCAGCAGCTTGGGAACTAGACTATCGGAGTATTTT
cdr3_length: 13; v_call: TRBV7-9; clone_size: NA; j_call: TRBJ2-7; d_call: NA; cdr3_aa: CASSSPGLYEQYF; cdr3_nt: TGTGCCAGCAGCTCCCCAGGACTCTACGAGCAGTACTTC
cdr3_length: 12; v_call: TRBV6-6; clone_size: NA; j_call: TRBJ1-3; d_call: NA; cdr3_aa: CASRSGGNTIYF; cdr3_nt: TGTGCCAGCAGAAGCGGTGGAAACACCATATATTTT
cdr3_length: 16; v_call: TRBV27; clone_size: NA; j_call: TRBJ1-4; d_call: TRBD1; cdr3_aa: CASSSLPRDRGEKLFF; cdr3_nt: TGTGCCAGCAGTTCCCTCCCCCGGGACAGAGGAGAAAAACTGTTTTTT
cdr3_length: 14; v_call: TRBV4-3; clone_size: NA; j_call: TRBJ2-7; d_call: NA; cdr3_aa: CASSQVHSSYEQYF; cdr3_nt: TGCGCCAGCAGCCAAGTTCACAGCTCCTACGAGCAGTACTTC
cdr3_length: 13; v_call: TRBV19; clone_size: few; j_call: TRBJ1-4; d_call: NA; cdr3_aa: CASSMNRGEKLFF; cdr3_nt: TGTGCCAGTAGTATGAATCGGGGTGAAAAACTGTTTTTT
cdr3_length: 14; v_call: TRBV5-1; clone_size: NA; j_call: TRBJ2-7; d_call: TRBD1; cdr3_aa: CASSPGTGVYEQYF; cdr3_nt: TGCGCCAGCAGTCCCGGGACAGGTGTCTACGAGCAGTACTTC
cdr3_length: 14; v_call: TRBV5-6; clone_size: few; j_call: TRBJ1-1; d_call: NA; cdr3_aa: CASSFERANTEAFF; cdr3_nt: TGTGCCAGCAGCTTTGAGAGGGCGAACACTGAAGCTTTCTTT
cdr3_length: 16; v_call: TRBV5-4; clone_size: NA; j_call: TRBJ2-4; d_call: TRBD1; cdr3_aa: CASSVPGQGAKNIQYF; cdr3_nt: TGTGCCAGCAGCGTACCGGGACAGGGGGCCAAAAACATTCAGTACTTC
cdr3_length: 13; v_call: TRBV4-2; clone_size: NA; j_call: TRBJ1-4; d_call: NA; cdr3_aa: CASSQEVREKLFF; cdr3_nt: TGTGCCAGCAGCCAAGAAGTTCGGGAAAAACTGTTTTTT
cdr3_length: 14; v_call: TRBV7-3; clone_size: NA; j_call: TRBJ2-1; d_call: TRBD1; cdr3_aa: CASGRGTEYNEQFF; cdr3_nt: TGTGCCAGCGGTAGGGGGACAGAATACAATGAGCAGTTCTTC
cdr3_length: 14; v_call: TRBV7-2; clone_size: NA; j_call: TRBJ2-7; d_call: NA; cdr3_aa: CASSLFGSSYEQYF; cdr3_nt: TGTGCCAGCAGCTTATTCGGGAGCTCCTACGAGCAGTACTTC
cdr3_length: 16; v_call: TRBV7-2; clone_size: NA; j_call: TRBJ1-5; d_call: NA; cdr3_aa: CASSLRRGGHNQPQHF; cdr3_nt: TGTGCCAGCAGCTTACGGAGGGGGGGGCACAATCAGCCCCAGCATTTT
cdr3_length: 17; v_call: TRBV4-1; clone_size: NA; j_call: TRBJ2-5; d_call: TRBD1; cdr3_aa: CASSQPNGQGVGETQYF; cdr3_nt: TGCGCCAGCAGCCAACCTAATGGACAGGGGGTGGGAGAGACCCAGTACTTC
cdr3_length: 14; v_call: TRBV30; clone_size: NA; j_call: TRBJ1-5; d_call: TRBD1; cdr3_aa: CAWSGTGVGQPQHF; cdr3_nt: TGTGCCTGGAGTGGGACAGGGGTTGGTCAGCCCCAGCATTTT
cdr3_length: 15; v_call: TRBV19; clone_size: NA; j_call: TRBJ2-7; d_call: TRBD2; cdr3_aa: CASSPRQRGVHEQYF; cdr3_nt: TGTGCCAGTAGTCCCCGGCAGCGGGGGGTCCACGAGCAGTACTTC
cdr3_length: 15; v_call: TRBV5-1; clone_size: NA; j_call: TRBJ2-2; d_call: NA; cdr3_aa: CASSPSGGVTGELFF; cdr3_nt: TGCGCCAGCAGCCCGTCCGGTGGAGTGACCGGGGAGCTGTTTTTT
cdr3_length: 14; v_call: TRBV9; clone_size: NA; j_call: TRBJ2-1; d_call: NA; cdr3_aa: CASSYGQSNNEQFF; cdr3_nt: TGTGCCAGCAGCTATGGACAGTCAAACAATGAGCAGTTCTTC
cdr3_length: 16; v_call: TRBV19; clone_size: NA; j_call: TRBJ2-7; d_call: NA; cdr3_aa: CASSSLGGPGSYEQYF; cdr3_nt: TGTGCCAGTAGTAGCCTAGGGGGACCGGGAAGCTACGAGCAGTACTTC
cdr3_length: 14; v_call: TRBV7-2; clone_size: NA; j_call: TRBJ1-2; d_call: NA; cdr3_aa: CASSRRDTNYGYTF; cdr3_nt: TGTGCCAGCAGCCGTCGGGACACCAACTATGGCTACACCTTC
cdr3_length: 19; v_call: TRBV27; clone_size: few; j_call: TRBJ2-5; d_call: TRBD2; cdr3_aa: CASSLWGRTSGGLQETQYF; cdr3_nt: TGTGCCAGCAGTTTATGGGGGAGGACTAGCGGGGGATTACAAGAGACCCAGTACTTC
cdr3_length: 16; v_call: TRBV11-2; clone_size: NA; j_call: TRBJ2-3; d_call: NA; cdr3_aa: CASSPYLTSGTDTQYF; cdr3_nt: TGTGCCAGCAGCCCCTATCTAACTTCCGGCACAGATACGCAGTATTTT
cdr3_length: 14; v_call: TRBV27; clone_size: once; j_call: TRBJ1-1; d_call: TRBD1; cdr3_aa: CASSLAGGRTEAFF; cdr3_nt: TGTGCCAGCAGTTTGGCAGGGGGACGGACTGAAGCTTTCTTT
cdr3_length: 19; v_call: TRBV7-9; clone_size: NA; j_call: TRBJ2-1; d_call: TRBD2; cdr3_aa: CASSSIASGGGRSYNEQFF; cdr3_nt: TGTGCCAGCAGCTCCATTGCTAGCGGGGGGGGACGCTCCTACAATGAGCAGTTCTTC
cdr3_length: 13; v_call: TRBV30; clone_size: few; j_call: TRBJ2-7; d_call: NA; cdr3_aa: CASSVTGDYEQYF; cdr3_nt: TGTGCCTCTAGTGTCACAGGAGACTACGAGCAGTACTTC
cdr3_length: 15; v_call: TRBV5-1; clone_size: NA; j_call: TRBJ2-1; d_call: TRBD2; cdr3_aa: CASSFLAGESNEQFF; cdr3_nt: TGCGCCAGCAGCTTCCTAGCGGGGGAGAGCAATGAGCAGTTCTTC
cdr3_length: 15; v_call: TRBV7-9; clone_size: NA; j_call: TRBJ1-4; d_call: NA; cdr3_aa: CASSLGSSANEKLFF; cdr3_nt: TGTGCCAGCAGCTTAGGTAGCAGTGCTAATGAAAAACTGTTTTTT
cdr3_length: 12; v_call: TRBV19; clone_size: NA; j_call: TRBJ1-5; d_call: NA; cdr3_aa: CACSDSNQPQHF; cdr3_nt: TGTGCTTGTAGCGATAGCAATCAGCCCCAGCATTTT
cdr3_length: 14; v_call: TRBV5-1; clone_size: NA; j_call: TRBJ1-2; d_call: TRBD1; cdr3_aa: CASRTDRGGAGYTF; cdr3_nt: TGCGCGAGCAGGACTGACAGGGGTGGAGCTGGCTACACCTTC
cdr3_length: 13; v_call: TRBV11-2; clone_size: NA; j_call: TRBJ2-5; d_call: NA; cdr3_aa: CASSLTVIETQYF; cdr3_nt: TGTGCCAGCAGCTTAACGGTGATTGAGACCCAGTACTTC
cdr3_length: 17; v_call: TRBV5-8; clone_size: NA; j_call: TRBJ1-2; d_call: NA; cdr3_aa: CASSLAPTRYANYGYTF; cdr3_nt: TGTGCCAGCAGCTTAGCTCCTACCCGATACGCTAACTATGGCTACACCTTC